The T cell receptor (beta chain) under discussion was sequenced for a study of human T cells and chemical hapten exposure. The overall study: The sensitizer, 2% DPC, was used on around 2 cm by around 2 cm of upper inner arm skin.

TCRdb re-called the RACE reads through MiXCR, storing one row per CDR3 protein. This sample has about 30,000 distinct CDR3 sequences, with about a tenth found just once. Germline CDR1 is ENHRY and CDR2 is SYGVKD. Trimming cost V 5 bases and J 2 bases; bases outside gene matches: 13. CDR3 size: 17 residues. Time point reported: pre-sensitization, week 0. Described treatment: therapeutic diphenylcyclopropenone sensitization with weekly scalp DPC. It was from unfractionated whole blood that total RNA was extracted. Venepuncture was done earlier than the placement of each patch test. This clonotype was seen repeatedly, ten times or more.

This chain joins TRBV10-3 and TRBJ2-7; TRBD2 agrees at 9 bases. The source was whole blood, collected in connection with sensitization to the hapten diphenylcyclopropenone (DPC). The clonotype was recovered from a man aged 50 or older with alopecia areata. Some clones in this sample may be carry-over from other donors' samples. Written as DNA, the CDR3 is TGTGCCATCAGTTGGAATAGCGGGAGTGGTAGGACCTACGAGCAGTACTTC. Residues: CAISWNSGSGRTYEQYF.